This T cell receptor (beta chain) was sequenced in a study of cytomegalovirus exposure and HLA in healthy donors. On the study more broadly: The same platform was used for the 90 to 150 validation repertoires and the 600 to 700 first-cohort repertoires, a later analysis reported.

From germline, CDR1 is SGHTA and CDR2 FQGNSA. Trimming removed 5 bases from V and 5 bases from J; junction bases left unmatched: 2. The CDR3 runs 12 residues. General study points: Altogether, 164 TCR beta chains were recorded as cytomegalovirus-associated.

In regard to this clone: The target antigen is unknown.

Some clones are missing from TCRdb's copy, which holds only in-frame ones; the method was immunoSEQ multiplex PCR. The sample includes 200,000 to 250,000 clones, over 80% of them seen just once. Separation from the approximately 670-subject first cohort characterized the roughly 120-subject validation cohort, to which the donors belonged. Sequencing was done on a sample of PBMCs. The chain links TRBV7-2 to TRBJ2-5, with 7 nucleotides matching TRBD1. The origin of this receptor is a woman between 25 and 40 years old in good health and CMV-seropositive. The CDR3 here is CASSRQGETQYF. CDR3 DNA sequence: TGTGCCAGCAGCAGACAGGGTGAGACCCAGTACTTC.